This TCR beta chain was captured by sequencing in a study of cytomegalovirus exposure and HLA in healthy donors. Study results and limitations: The productive fraction for most TCR beta V segments was about 87% or about 30% in an earlier analysis. TCR beta sequences numbering fewer than 20,000 were associated with HLA alleles at 0.05 false discovery rate in a later analysis. Near-uniform donor sequencing depth was presumed by presence/absence analyses. A later analysis found TCR association rates differed by HLA locus, highest for DRB1 and lowest for HLA-C.

Worth noting for this clone: Its antigen is currently unknown.

Primers for the PCR totalled 60 Vbeta and 13 Jbeta. Sequenced by immunoSEQ multiplex PCR; TCRdb stores in-frame clones only, minus some. The sample records about 190,000 clones, over 60% being singletons. J gave up 1 base and V 1 base, and 3 bases lay outside the gene matches. The CDR3 is 16 amino acids. CDR1 and CDR2 (germline): SGHTA, FQGNSA. Material: PBMCs. This chain links TRBV7-2 with TRBJ2-1; 8 nucleotides agree with TRBD2. This clonotype originated in a man between 25 and 39 years old in good health and CMV-seropositive. In DNA, the CDR3 is TGTGCCAGCAGCTTAGGCGGGAGGTGGTCCTACAATGAGCAGTTCTTC. Protein product: CASSLGGRWSYNEQFF.